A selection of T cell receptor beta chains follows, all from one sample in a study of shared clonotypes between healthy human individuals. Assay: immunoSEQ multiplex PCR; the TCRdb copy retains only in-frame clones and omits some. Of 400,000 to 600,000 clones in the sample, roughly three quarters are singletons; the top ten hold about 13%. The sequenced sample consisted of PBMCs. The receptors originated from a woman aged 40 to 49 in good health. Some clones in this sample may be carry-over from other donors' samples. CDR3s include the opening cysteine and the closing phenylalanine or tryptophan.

CDR3: CATSTPAGGTETQYF
J: TRBJ2-5
V: TRBV15

CDR3: CASTRSGSNEKLFF
J: TRBJ1-4
V: TRBV7-9

CDR3: CASNQDLSSGNTIYF
J: TRBJ1-3
V: TRBV6-1

CDR3: CASSVQNTGELFF
J: TRBJ2-2
V: TRBV9

CDR3: CASSRPSRGYEQYF
J: TRBJ2-7
V: TRBV13

CDR3: CAISGTSGRGETQYF
J: TRBJ2-5
V: TRBV10-3

CDR3: CASSLDSGTSWNGYTF
J: TRBJ1-2
V: TRBV7-2

CDR3: CASSLAGLLYEQYF
J: TRBJ2-7
V: TRBV27

CDR3: CASSVGTTVDEQFF
J: TRBJ2-1
V: TRBV27

CDR3: CASSLARGLPGETQYF
J: TRBJ2-5
V: TRBV5-1

CDR3: CASSPPSGGSYEQYF
J: TRBJ2-7
V: TRBV18

CDR3: CASSALVGGLAKQFF
J: TRBJ2-1
V: TRBV11-2

CDR3: CASSSGLSDEKLFF
J: TRBJ1-4
V: TRBV7-2

CDR3: CASSYGTGGADTEAFF
J: TRBJ1-1
V: TRBV6-6

CDR3: CASSLGGRGTYEQYF
J: TRBJ2-7
V: TRBV5-4

CDR3: CASSWGPDGSYEQYF
J: TRBJ2-7
V: TRBV19

CDR3: CASRTGTNEKLFF
J: TRBJ1-4
V: TRBV28

CDR3: CASSSPGTSTDTQYF
J: TRBJ2-3
V: TRBV7-9

CDR3: CASSEGLAGWPPEQYF
J: -
V: TRBV5-6

CDR3: CASSLERITEAFF
J: TRBJ1-1
V: TRBV7-8

CDR3: CASSQKLDRPQAFF
J: TRBJ1-1
V: TRBV6-1

CDR3: CASGPPEETQYF
J: TRBJ2-5
V: TRBV12-5

CDR3: CASSSQGADNSPLHF
J: TRBJ1-6
V: TRBV7-2

CDR3: CSAWDSWNYGYTF
J: TRBJ1-2
V: TRBV29-1

CDR3: CASSVTAGAGATQYF
J: TRBJ2-3
V: TRBV9

CDR3: CASSSRQGVYNEQFF
J: TRBJ2-1
V: TRBV11-3

CDR3: CASSSTSGRNNEQFF
J: TRBJ2-1
V: TRBV5-1

CDR3: CASSGGGWLSSNQPQHF
J: TRBJ1-5
V: TRBV4-1

CDR3: CASAQQVYTGELFF
J: TRBJ2-2
V: TRBV18

CDR3: CASSRERGQPQHF
J: TRBJ1-5
V: TRBV11-2

CDR3: CASSLVAGGVYNEQFF
J: TRBJ2-1
V: TRBV11-3

CDR3: CASSLGTSEAFF
J: TRBJ1-1
V: TRBV5-1

CDR3: CASGASGSTDTQYF
J: TRBJ2-3
V: TRBV5-1

CDR3: CASSLNQHNEQFF
J: TRBJ2-1
V: TRBV7-9

CDR3: CASSRQGQGRPEAFF
J: TRBJ1-1
V: TRBV4-1

CDR3: CASSLAFGEGPYNEQFF
J: TRBJ2-1
V: TRBV7-9

CDR3: CASSFQRLSTDTQYF
J: TRBJ2-3
V: TRBV7-3

CDR3: CASSQETVAYGYTF
J: TRBJ1-2
V: TRBV4-2

CDR3: CASSSGQGGTFF
J: TRBJ2-2
V: TRBV7-9